This T cell receptor beta chain stems from a study of early T cells in non-severe SARS-CoV-2 infection. This clonotype appeared many times. The germline V and J ends were trimmed by 4 bases and 3 bases, with 13 bases remaining between them. This CDR3 contains 14 residues. Individually, cDNA molecules had unique molecular identifiers attached to them. TCRdb re-called the 5' RACE reads through MiXCR, storing one row per CDR3 protein. The table lists some 25,000 distinct CDR3 sequences, about 4.7% of them singletons. The rearrangement links TRBV12-3 or TRBV12-4 to TRBJ2-7, with D perhaps matching TRBD1 (5 bases). The origin of this receptor is an adult who was a healthcare worker with PCR-confirmed SARS-CoV-2 infection or an uninfected control (not recorded which). Sequencing used whole blood. The CDR3 loop reads CASSSSPTVYEQYF. The DNA for the CDR3 is TGTGCCAGCAGTTCGTCCCCGACAGTCTACGAGCAGTACTTC.